This T cell receptor (beta chain) was sequenced for a study of shared T cell receptors in the human thymus. Method: immunoSEQ multiplex PCR; TCRdb's copy keeps in-frame clones and lacks some. The table lists hundreds of thousands of clones, about 89% of them singletons. Losses at the gene ends were 7 bases for V and 3 bases for J; bases not matched to a gene: 12. The CDR3 spans 17 residues. Germline V gene lookup returns CDR1 SQVTM and CDR2 ANQGSEA. This sample was shared with a second study, whose subject was human thymus T cells. From that report: Corrective heart surgery yielded the resections from which the thymus tissue came. Gene usage (both V and J) appeared biased in thymic and blood repertoires. Related research found strongly overlapping thymic repertoires in unrelated individuals.

The source is a boy less than two years old with a congenital heart defect. This sequence joins TRBV29-1 and TRBJ2-1, with TRBD2 matching 13 bases. The sequencing input was thymocytes. The CDR3 DNA is TGCAGCGACTTACTAGCGGGAGGGCCCCAACACTACAATGAGCAGTTCTTC. This sequence encodes CSDLLAGGPQHYNEQFF.